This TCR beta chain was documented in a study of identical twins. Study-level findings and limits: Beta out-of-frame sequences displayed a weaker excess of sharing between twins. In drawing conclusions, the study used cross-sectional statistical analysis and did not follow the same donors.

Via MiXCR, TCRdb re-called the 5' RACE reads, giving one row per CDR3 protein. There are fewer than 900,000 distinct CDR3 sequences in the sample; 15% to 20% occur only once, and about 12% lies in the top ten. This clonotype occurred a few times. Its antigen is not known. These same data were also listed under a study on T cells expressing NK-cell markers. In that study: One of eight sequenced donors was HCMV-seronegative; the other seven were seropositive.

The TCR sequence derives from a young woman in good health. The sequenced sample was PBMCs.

The CDR3 loop is CASRRRGDTQYF. In DNA, the CDR3 is TGTGCCAGCAGGAGACGGGGGGATACGCAGTATTTT. This chain joins TRBV12-3 or TRBV12-4 and TRBJ2-3; D is possibly TRBD2 (6 bases). The CDR3 runs to 12 residues. The ends were cut back, 6 bases at V and 6 bases at J, with 10 bases in the middle.